The 18 T cell receptor beta chains reported below all come from one sample, sequenced in a study of blood T cells in healthy people across ages. Together with a sample-barcoded 5' primer, a J-beta primer mix was included in a second PCR lasting about 6 to 11 cycles. MiXCR, run by TCRdb on the 5' RACE reads, gives a single entry per CDR3 protein. The sample contains 1,500,000 or so distinct CDR3 sequences, 35% to 45% of which appear only once. The source material was blood. These receptors all stem from a woman aged 18-30 years in good health.

V is TRBV25-1 and J is TRBJ2-5; D possibly corresponds to TRBD2 (5 bases). CDR1 MGHDK and CDR2 SYGVNS come from the germline V gene. Trimming removed 2 bases at V and 6 bases at J, with 13 bases between. The CDR3 is made up of 14 amino acids. The CDR3 nucleotides are TGTGCCAGCAGTGAAGTGGGAGACCTCAAGACCCAGTACTTC. Protein: CASSEVGDLKTQYF.

This clonotype was observed a single time. CDR3 nucleotide sequence: TGTGCCAGCAGGCTTCGACAGGGCCTCCCAGATACGCAGTATTTT. This translates into CASRLRQGLPDTQYF. The chain carries TRBV27 and TRBJ2-3; 7 bases agree with TRBD1. The germline CDR1 and CDR2 sequences are MNHEY and SMNVEV (reference sequence). V was pared by 6 bases and J by 4 bases, with 10 bases of the junction left unmatched. The CDR3 sequence is 15 residues long.

The chain has TRBV4-3 and TRBJ1-2, with D perhaps TRBD1 (5 bases). The CDR3 covers 16 residues. The germline gives CDR1 LGHNA, CDR2 YSLEER. V lost 0 bases, J lost 5 bases, and 16 bases lay in between. The CDR3 is CASSQDGTESFYGYTF. CDR3 bases: TGCGCCAGCAGCCAAGATGGGACGGAATCCTTTTATGGCTACACCTTC.

This clonotype occurred once. The junction does not match germline at one end; this may be a read error. V gene TRBV28 combines with J gene TRBJ2-6; 9 nucleotides agree with TRBD1. CDR1 and CDR2 (germline): MDHEN, SYDVKM. The CDR3 loop spans 19 amino acids. The chain's CDR3 is CAGSSRQGVFVYGANVPTF. DNA for the CDR3: TGTGCCGGCAGTTCCCGACAGGGGGTGTTTGTTTATGGGGCCAACGTCCCGACTTTC.

The rearrangement joins TRBV7-9 to TRBJ2-1; D is unclear. Between the trimmed V and J ends, which lost 5 bases and 10 bases, there was a span of 15 bases. This CDR3 has 13 residues. Per the germline V gene, CDR1 is SEHNR and CDR2 is FQNEAQ (reference sequence). The CDR3 is CASSAALAVEQFF. DNA for the CDR3: TGTGCCAGCAGCGCAGCCTTAGCAGTCGAGCAGTTCTTC.

This rearrangement joins TRBV28 to TRBJ1-6; D is unclear. The CDR3 is 16 amino acids. Trimming removed 3 bases at V and 4 bases at J, with 13 bases between. Per the germline V gene, CDR1 is MDHEN and CDR2 is SYDVKM. In DNA, the CDR3 is TGTGCCAGCAGTTTTGTCCGGGTTGAATATAATTCACCCCTCCACTTT. It yields the protein CASSFVRVEYNSPLHF.

The chain carries TRBV20-1 and TRBJ2-1; TRBD2 agrees at 7 bases. In germline, CDR1 is DFQATT, CDR2 SNEGSKA (reference sequence). V shed 4 bases and J 3 bases; nucleotides not matched to a gene: 15. The CDR3 is 17 residues long. This CDR3 is CSAIVLPGRTNYNEQFF. Written as DNA, the CDR3 is TGCAGTGCTATAGTCCTGCCCGGGAGGACCAACTACAATGAGCAGTTCTTC.

The genes are TRBV12-3 or TRBV12-4 and TRBJ1-1, with 9 positions matching TRBD1. CDR3 size: 14 residues. J lost 4 bases, V lost 3 bases, and 3 bases had no gene match. The CDR3 sequence is CASSFGTGLTEAFF. DNA for the CDR3: TGTGCCAGCAGTTTTGGGACAGGGCTCACTGAAGCTTTCTTT.

The chain joins TRBV5-1 to TRBJ1-2, with D possibly TRBD1 on 5 matching bases. V lost 0 bases and J lost 10, with 19 bases in between. The CDR3 length is 15 residues. Germline V CDR1 and CDR2: SGHRS, YFSETQ. This CDR3 reads CASSLDPGRNNAYTF. As DNA, the CDR3 is TGCGCCAGCAGCTTGGACCCGGGGCGCAACAATGCCTACACCTTC.

In this sample, this clonotype turned up a few times. J is TRBJ1-5 and V is TRBV20-1, with D unclear. Looked up from germline, CDR1 is DFQATT and CDR2 is SNEGSKA (reference sequence). The CDR3 is 11 residues long. The germline V and J ends were trimmed by 4 bases and 4 bases, with 5 bases remaining between them. CDR3 bases: TGCAGTGCTATGGGAAATCAGCCCCAGCATTTT. Protein product: CSAMGNQPQHF.

V usage is TRBV6-1 and J usage is TRBJ2-1; 7 nucleotides agree with TRBD2. This CDR3 is 15 amino acids long. Per germline, CDR1 MNHNS and CDR2 SASEGT. V lost 6 bases and J lost 5; bases outside the gene matches: 10. CDR3 protein: CASRAPAGDNNEQFF. The CDR3 DNA reads as TGTGCCAGCAGGGCCCCGGCGGGGGATAACAATGAGCAGTTCTTC.

This chain joins TRBV5-1 and TRBJ1-6; D remains unclear. Germline loops: CDR1 SGHRS, CDR2 YFSETQ. This CDR3 is built from 14 residues. Trimming removed 1 base from V and 6 bases from J, with 8 bases in between. The DNA for the CDR3 is TGCGCCAGCAGCTTGAACCCCGGTAATTCACCCCTCCACTTT. As protein: CASSLNPGNSPLHF. Drawing the rest from reference TRBV5-1 and TRBJ1-6, the complete variable domain is KAGVTQTPRYLIKTRGQQVTLSCSPISGHRSVSWYQQTPGQGLQFLFEYFSETQRNKGNFPGRFSGRQFSNSRSEMNVSTLELGDSALYLCASSLNPGNSPLHFGNGTRLTVT.

This clonotype was found a few times. The chain combines TRBV21-1 with TRBJ2-4; no check of the table's D call, TRBD1, against the DNA was made. TRBV21-1 is an annotated pseudogene. This CDR3 has 19 amino acids. CDR3 sequence (DNA): TGTGCCAGCAGCAAAACCAGCAGACGGGGGAGAAAAGCCAAAAACATTCAGTACTTC. This encodes CASSKTSRRGRKAKNIQYF.

Concerning this clonotype itself: A read error may account for a junction end that differs from germline. This chain joins TRBV7-2 and TRBJ2-1, with D unresolved. CDR1 is SGHTA and CDR2 is FQGNSA in the germline V gene. This CDR3 contains 14 residues. DNA for the CDR3: TGTGCCAGCGGCTTATTAGGGAATTACAATGAGCAGTTCTTC. Its translation: CASGLLGNYNEQFF. Together with reference TRBV7-2 and TRBJ2-1, the CDR3 gives the full variable domain: GAGVSQSPSNKVTEKGKDVELRCDPISGHTALYWYRQSLGQGLEFLIYFQGNSAPDKSGLPSDRFSAERTGGSVSTLTIQRTQQEDSAVYLCASGLLGNYNEQFFGPGTRLTVL.

This sequence joins TRBV5-1 and TRBJ2-7; no clear D gene. The CDR3 runs 15 residues. Trimming removed 4 bases from V and 7 bases from J, with 21 bases in between. Germline V gives CDR1 SGHRS, CDR2 YFSETQ. CDR3 sequence (DNA): TGCGCCAGCAGCATTCAGTCTAGACCTGTAGGGGAGCAGTACTTC. Translating gives CASSIQSRPVGEQYF.

This clonotype turned up a few times. The chain recombines TRBV7-9 with TRBJ1-2; D not resolved. From germline, CDR1 is SEHNR and CDR2 FQNEAQ (reference sequence). V was pared by 5 bases and J by 4 bases, with 11 bases between. The CDR3 loop spans 13 amino acids. For the CDR3, the DNA is TGTGCCAGCAGCCAGCCAGAAGCCTATGGCTACACCTTC. Residues: CASSQPEAYGYTF.

This clonotype was seen only a few times. V and J are TRBV10-3 and TRBJ2-7; TRBD1 matches at 9 bases. V lost 7 bases, J lost 4 bases, and 5 bases stayed unmatched. The CDR3 is 13 amino acids. Looked up from germline, CDR1 is ENHRY and CDR2 is SYGVKD. CDR3 sequence: CAINDRGTYEQYF. As DNA, the CDR3 is TGTGCCATCAATGACAGGGGGACATACGAGCAGTACTTC.

This chain joins TRBV20-1 and TRBJ2-7, with 7 bases that match TRBD2. Germline V gene lookup returns CDR1 DFQATT and CDR2 SNEGSKA (reference sequence). V lost 6 bases to trimming and J lost 1 base; unmatched junction nucleotides: 12. This CDR3 spans 15 amino acids. The CDR3 loop is CSAPAGGSYSYEQYF. CDR3 nucleotides: TGCAGTGCCCCAGCGGGCGGGAGTTATTCCTACGAGCAGTACTTC.